The 13 T cell receptor beta chains below all came from one sample that was sequenced in a study of T cell responses to AZD1222 COVID-19 vaccine (dated by TCRdb to the early 2020s). In the paper's terms, the time point label means: baseline before first vaccination. Libraries were built with the immunoSEQ multiplex PCR assay. TCRdb carries this immuneACCESS record with in-frame sequences only. Its versions omit some clonotypes, under half of them owing to an unresolved V gene in the studies checked, with the rest unexplained. The table for this sample lists just under 35,000 clones; 70% to 90% of them were counted only once. The top ten clones comprise 5.5% to 7% of the sample. This specimen consisted of peripheral blood, obtained on day 0 of AZD1222 vaccination. The receptors here all came from an adult in good health.

V and J are TRBV6-2 or TRBV6-3 and TRBJ1-6; TRBD1 matches at 8 bases. Per the germline V gene, CDR1 is MNHEY and CDR2 is SVGEGT. V was clipped by 6 bases and J by 11 bases; unmatched bases: 15. The CDR3 consists of 16 residues. CDR3 in amino acids: CASSLPGGSTSAPLHF. CDR3 coding DNA: TGTGCCAGCAGCCTACCAGGGGGCTCCACCTCAGCACCCCTCCACTTT.

The CDR3 DNA is TGTGCCATCAGTGAGCGCTCCGCGGCTGAAGCTTTCTTT. Its protein is CAISERSAAEAFF. The chain employs TRBV10-3 and TRBJ1-1; D is undetermined. With 2 bases removed from V and 6 bases from J, the gap between germline ends came to 10 bases. The germline V gene has CDR1 ENHRY and CDR2 SYGVKD. CDR3 length: 13 residues.

This clone was seen just once. This chain links TRBV28 with TRBJ1-1, with D perhaps matching TRBD1 (6 bases). Germline-derived CDR1 and CDR2 are MDHEN and SYDVKM. This CDR3 region has 15 residues. Trimming stripped 6 bases from V and 0 bases from J, with 14 bases between. CDR3 DNA sequence: TGTGCCAGCAGATTCCGGACAGATATGAACACTGAAGCTTTCTTT. It yields the protein CASRFRTDMNTEAFF.

The J gene is TRBJ2-7, the V gene TRBV28, with D possibly TRBD1 on 5 matching bases. CDR1 and CDR2 (germline): MDHEN, SYDVKM. CDR3 size: 12 residues. The germline V and J ends were trimmed by 6 bases and 2 bases, with 8 bases remaining between them. DNA for the CDR3: TGTGCCAGCAGCAGGACACCCTACGAGCAGTACTTC. Protein product: CASSRTPYEQYF.

V usage is TRBV28 and J usage is TRBJ2-7; D gene unclear. CDR3 length: 13 residues. V was pared by 6 bases and J by 1 base, with 10 bases between. Germline V lookup: CDR1 MDHEN, CDR2 SYDVKM. The CDR3 coding sequence is TGTGCCAGCAGCAGCCGGATGTCCTACGAGCAGTACTTC. This gives the protein CASSSRMSYEQYF.

The chain is built from TRBV7-8 and TRBJ2-5; D might be TRBD1 (6 bases). Trimming took off 6 bases at V and 7 bases at J, with 24 bases between the two ends. The CDR3 spans 16 residues. Germline-derived CDR1 and CDR2 are SGHVS and FQNEAQ. The CDR3 loop reads CASSNSRTEPGRTQYF. The CDR3 coding sequence is TGTGCCAGCAGTAACAGCCGGACAGAGCCCGGGCGGACCCAGTACTTC.

The CDR3 coding sequence is TGTGCCAGCAGCTTGGGAGGTTTAGGCAATCAGCCCCAGCATTTT. Protein: CASSLGGLGNQPQHF. The chain couples TRBV5-5 to TRBJ1-5; D gene unclear. The length of the CDR3 is 15 residues. Per the germline V gene, CDR1 is SGHKS and CDR2 is YYEKEE (reference sequence). Trimming cost V 0 bases and J 2 bases, with 9 bases left between them. Drawing the rest from reference TRBV5-5 and TRBJ1-5, the complete variable domain is DAGVTQSPTHLIKTRGQQVTLRCSPISGHKSVSWYQQVLGQGPQFIFQYYEKEERGRGNFPDRFSARQFPNYSSELNVNALLLGDSALYLCASSLGGLGNQPQHFGDGTRLSIL.

This clone was recorded only once. The V and J genes are TRBV6-5 and TRBJ1-6, with no clear D. This CDR3 is 15 amino acids long. Trimming removed 2 bases from V and 8 bases from J, with 13 bases in between. Germline CDR1 reads MNHEY; CDR2 reads SVGAGI. The CDR3 nucleotides are TGTGCCAGCAGTTACGGTTTGGGCAGCTATTCACCCCTCCACTTT. It is translated as CASSYGLGSYSPLHF.

The chain links TRBV10-3 to TRBJ1-3; no clear D gene. The CDR3 loop spans 14 amino acids. Trimming took off 10 bases at V and 0 bases at J, with 13 bases between the two ends. Germline V CDR1 and CDR2: ENHRY, SYGVKD. This CDR3 is CATTLTSSGNTIYF. The DNA for the CDR3 is TGTGCCACCACCTTGACGTCCTCTGGAAACACCATATATTTT.

The chain carries TRBV28 and TRBJ2-7; no reliable D call. The CDR3 sequence is 15 residues long. Germline V CDR1 and CDR2: MDHEN, SYDVKM. Trimming took off 1 base at V and 0 bases at J, with 10 bases between the two ends. Written as DNA, the CDR3 is TGTGCCAGCAGTTTATCTGGCAGTAGCTCCTACGAGCAGTACTTC. It is translated as CASSLSGSSSYEQYF.

Only a few counts were recorded for this clone. The chain joins TRBV18 to TRBJ2-3; 8 nucleotides line up with TRBD1. The CDR3 consists of 16 residues. Looked up from germline, CDR1 is KGHSH and CDR2 is LQKENI. With V trimmed by 1 base and J by 4 bases, 7 bases remained unmatched. CDR3 sequence: CASSPRRAGGADTQYF. In DNA form, the CDR3 reads TGTGCCAGCTCACCACGCAGGGCAGGGGGCGCAGATACGCAGTATTTT.

The genes are TRBV15 and TRBJ2-3, with 8 bases lining up with TRBD2. The CDR3 sequence is 16 residues long. V shed 1 base, J shed 2 bases, and the junction held 5 bases outside the gene matches. Germline CDR1 reads LNHNV; CDR2 reads YYDKDF (reference sequence). The CDR3 DNA sequence: TGTGCCACCAGCAGAGGTAGCGGGGAGGTCACAGATACGCAGTATTTT. It specifies CATSRGSGEVTDTQYF.

This chain links TRBV2 with TRBJ2-2; 7 nucleotides match TRBD2. The germline V gene has CDR1 SNHLY and CDR2 FYNNEI. CDR3 length: 13 residues. Trimming took 6 bases from V and 5 from J; bases not matched to a gene: 3. The CDR3 loop reads CASSGRITGELFF. The CDR3 nucleotides are TGTGCCAGCAGCGGGAGGATTACCGGGGAGCTGTTTTTT.